One sample yielded the 26 T cell receptor beta chains listed below, sequenced in a study of T cells in Graves' hyperthyroidism and ophthalmopathy. RNA transcripts provided the source from which TCR beta CDR3 regions were amplified. Carried out on the TCR CDR3, a first-round RT-PCR used the HTBI primer set. Using its own MiXCR run on the multiplex PCR reads, TCRdb lists one record per CDR3 protein. The sample has 600,000 to 900,000 distinct CDR3 sequences, about 15% seen once. Sequencing was performed on blood. These receptors were obtained from a man between 18 and 29 years old with Graves' hyperthyroidism.

As for this clonotype: A much larger clone sits a single nucleotide away, making a read error possible. The CDR3 region is CARPPGEEGNEQYF. For the CDR3, the DNA is TGTGCCAGACCACCGGGAGAAGAGGGGAATGAGCAGTACTTC. This chain uses TRBV7-9 with TRBJ2-7; perhaps TRBD2 as D (6 bases). In germline, CDR1 is SEHNR, CDR2 FQNEAQ (reference sequence). V shed 9 bases and J shed 7 bases, with 22 bases lying between them. The CDR3 covers 14 residues.

The CDR3 coding sequence is TGCGCCAGCAGCCTGGGGCCGCCGTGGGGCCAGCCCCAGCATTTT. It specifies CASSLGPPWGQPQHF. This chain connects TRBV4-3 to TRBJ1-5; a weak D match, TRBD1 (5 bases). This CDR3 is built from 15 residues. Germline V lookup: CDR1 LGHNA, CDR2 YSLEER. V was shortened by 4 bases and J by 7 bases, with 17 bases between the two germline ends.

Many counts were recorded for this clonotype. The chain has TRBV6-1 and TRBJ2-7, with a weak D call TRBD1 (5 bases). Trimming stripped 5 bases from V and 0 bases from J, with 8 bases between. This CDR3 contains 13 residues. The germline V gene has CDR1 MNHNS and CDR2 SASEGT. In DNA form, the CDR3 reads TGTGCCAGCAGTAACAGGCGCTCCTACGAGCAGTACTTC. As protein: CASSNRRSYEQYF.

In this sample, this clonotype turned up many times. V and J are TRBV12-3 or TRBV12-4 and TRBJ2-1; 11 bases are a match to TRBD2. The trim removed 2 bases at V and 0 bases at J, leaving 0 bases unmatched. The CDR3 consists of 16 residues. CDR3 bases: TGTGCCAGCAGTTTACTAGCGGGGGGCTCCTACAATGAGCAGTTCTTC. Protein: CASSLLAGGSYNEQFF.

The chain is built from TRBV20-1 and TRBJ2-4, with D possibly TRBD1 on 5 matching bases. The V end was cut by 0 bases, the J end by 6 bases, with 15 bases between. Germline V gene lookup returns CDR1 DFQATT and CDR2 SNEGSKA (reference sequence). This CDR3 has 15 residues. The CDR3 reads CSARDLGPWGNIQYF. The DNA for the CDR3 is TGCAGTGCTAGAGATCTGGGGCCGTGGGGAAACATTCAGTACTTC.

This clonotype was recorded at least ten times. The V gene is TRBV11-2, the J gene TRBJ2-1; D remains ambiguous. The CDR3 sequence is 14 residues long. Looked up from germline, CDR1 is SGHAT and CDR2 is FQNNGV. Trimming removed 1 base at V and 2 bases at J, with 6 bases between. DNA of the CDR3: TGTGCCAGCAGCTTAGTTCCCCCCTACAATGAGCAGTTCTTC. Amino acid sequence: CASSLVPPYNEQFF. Full variable domain (missing parts from reference TRBV11-2 and TRBJ2-1): EAGVAQSPRYKIIEKRQSVAFWCNPISGHATLYWYQQILGQGPKLLIQFQNNGVVDDSQLPKDRFSAERLKGVDSTLKIQPAKLEDSAVYLCASSLVPPYNEQFFGPGTRLTVL.

The chain employs TRBV29-1 and TRBJ2-3, with unresolved D. The V end lost 5 bases, the J end lost 2 bases, and 8 bases lay between the germline ends. Germline lookup yields CDR1 SQVTM and CDR2 ANQGSEA. This CDR3 contains 12 residues. This CDR3 reads CSVRADTDTQYF. The CDR3 nucleotides read TGCAGCGTTAGGGCAGACACAGATACGCAGTATTTT.

CDR3 DNA: TGCAGCGTTTTTACGGGCCATGTGGAAAAACTGTTTTTT. It translates to CSVFTGHVEKLFF. The V call is TRBV29-1, the J call TRBJ1-4; D gene uncertain. The CDR3 totals 13 residues. Trimming stripped 5 bases from V and 8 bases from J, with 15 bases between. CDR1 and CDR2 from the germline V gene are SQVTM and ANQGSEA.

V gene TRBV5-6 combines with J gene TRBJ2-1; 10 bases fit TRBD2. V shed 2 bases, J shed 7 bases, and the junction held 6 bases outside the gene matches. CDR1 and CDR2 from the germline V gene are SGHDT and YYEEEE. CDR3 size: 15 residues. This CDR3 reads CASSFRSGRMNEQFF. The CDR3 bases are TGTGCCAGCAGCTTCCGTAGCGGGAGGATGAATGAGCAGTTCTTC.

This clonotype was seen just once. This chain uses TRBV5-6 with TRBJ1-2; D gene unclear. The CDR3 spans 15 residues. The germline V gene has CDR1 SGHDT and CDR2 YYEEEE. Trimming took 4 bases from V and 3 from J, leaving 16 bases between them. CDR3: CASSHKEEGYYGYTF. The CDR3 DNA is TGTGCCAGCAGCCACAAGGAGGAGGGATACTATGGCTACACCTTC.

This clonotype was counted at least ten times. J is TRBJ2-7 and V is TRBV5-1, with 10 bases identical to TRBD2. Germline V gene lookup returns CDR1 SGHRS and CDR2 YFSETQ. The CDR3 covers 15 residues. The junction had 9 bases not matched to a gene; V was cut back by 5 bases and J by 4 bases. CDR3 in amino acids: CASSSGAGGPYEQYF. The CDR3 DNA reads as TGCGCCAGCAGTTCTGGAGCGGGAGGGCCGTACGAGCAGTACTTC.

This clonotype was recorded at least ten times. The V gene is TRBV2, the J gene TRBJ1-5; no definite D call. Germline lookup yields CDR1 SNHLY and CDR2 FYNNEI. The CDR3 has 14 amino acids. The V gene lost 8 bases and the J gene lost 1 base, with 12 bases spanning the gap. In nucleotides, the CDR3 is TGTGCCAGCGGATTGGGGTTCAGCAATCAGCCCCAGCATTTT. It translates to CASGLGFSNQPQHF. Full variable domain (remainder filled in from reference TRBV2 and TRBJ1-5): EPEVTQTPSHQVTQMGQEVILRCVPISNHLYFYWYRQILGQKVEFLVSFYNNEISEKSEIFDDQFSVERPDGSNFTLKIRSTKLEDSAMYFCASGLGFSNQPQHFGDGTRLSIL.

Many counts were recorded for this clonotype. J is TRBJ2-1 and V is TRBV28; D perhaps matches TRBD2 (7 bases). Germline assignment: CDR1 MDHEN and CDR2 SYDVKM. This CDR3 comprises 12 residues. V was cut by 7 bases and J by 10 bases, with 14 bases left in between. Here the CDR3 reads CASNERDTEQFF. For the CDR3, the DNA is TGTGCCAGCAACGAGCGGGACACAGAGCAGTTCTTC.

This clonotype has just a few counts. The CDR3 coding sequence is TGTGCCAGCAGCCATGACTTCGGGGGGCGGGGGCAAGAGACCCAGTACTTC. It is translated as CASSHDFGGRGQETQYF. The rearrangement links TRBV3-1 to TRBJ2-5; D possibly corresponds to TRBD2 (7 bases). Trimming left V 3 bases short and J 2 bases short, with 19 bases between. The CDR3 has 17 amino acids. In germline, CDR1 is LGHDT, CDR2 YNNKEL (reference sequence).

This clonotype has just a few counts. The J gene is TRBJ2-1, the V gene TRBV10-3; D is unresolved. The germline CDR1 and CDR2 sequences are ENHRY and SYGVKD. The V and J ends lost 2 bases and 10 bases respectively, with 6 bases between them. The CDR3 is 11 amino acids. The CDR3 region is CAISEGVEQFF. CDR3 nucleotide sequence: TGTGCCATCAGTGAGGGGGTGGAGCAGTTCTTC.

A word on this clonotype: A clone one base away is much larger, so this may be a read error. The chain has TRBV28 and TRBJ2-7, with D maybe TRBD2 (5 bases). V lost 4 bases to trimming and J lost 2 bases, with 18 bases between them. This CDR3 spans 16 amino acids. Germline V gene sequence: CDR1 MDHEN, CDR2 SYDVKM. Written as DNA, the CDR3 is TGTGCCAGCAGTTCTCCTGAGGAGGAAGGGACCTACGAGCAGTACTTC. Translated: CASSSPEEEGTYEQYF.

V and J are TRBV11-1 and TRBJ2-1, with TRBD1 as a possible D gene (5 bases). The CDR3 sequence is 15 residues long. With 1 base removed from V and 1 base from J, the gap between germline ends came to 8 bases. Germline loops: CDR1 SGHAT, CDR2 FQDESV (reference sequence). The CDR3: CASSLEGASYNEQFF. In DNA, the CDR3 is TGTGCCAGCAGCTTAGAAGGGGCTTCCTACAATGAGCAGTTCTTC.

The rearrangement joins TRBV7-9 to TRBJ2-1, with TRBD1 as a possible D gene (7 bases). The CDR3 runs 16 residues. CDR1 SEHNR and CDR2 FQNEAQ come from the germline V gene (reference sequence). V gave up 6 bases and J gave up 6 bases, with 21 bases separating them. The CDR3 DNA sequence: TGTGCCAGCAGTCAGGGGGGACATCTAGCCCTCAATGAGCAGTTCTTC. Translation gives CASSQGGHLALNEQFF.

The CDR3 region has the DNA TGTGCCAGCAGAGGCGGGGGACAGGGGGGGGGTCAGCCCCAGCATTTT. Encoded protein: CASRGGGQGGGQPQHF. The chain combines TRBV6-1 with TRBJ1-5; 11 bases agree with TRBD1. This CDR3 comprises 16 residues. Per germline, CDR1 MNHNS and CDR2 SASEGT. The junction had 10 bases not matched to a gene; V was cut back by 6 bases and J by 6 bases.

Worth noting for this clonotype: A much larger clone sits a single nucleotide away, making a read error possible. This is likely a read error, given that the CDR3 carries no conserved phenylalanine or tryptophan at its end. This chain joins TRBV2 and TRBJ1-5; D might be TRBD1 (5 bases). CDR1 and CDR2 (germline): SNHLY, FYNNEI. The V and J ends lost 0 bases and 4 bases respectively, with 10 bases between them. The CDR3 totals 15 residues. CDR3 region: CASSEAGTGNQPQHL. The CDR3 DNA sequence: TGTGCCAGCAGTGAAGCGGGGACGGGGAATCAGCCCCAGCATCTT.

About this clonotype itself: A much more abundant neighbour one base away suggests this may be a read error. The chain employs TRBV10-3 and TRBJ2-3, with D maybe TRBD2 (6 bases). The germline V and J ends were trimmed by 3 bases and 4 bases, with 17 bases remaining between them. The CDR3 runs to 16 residues. Germline assignment: CDR1 ENHRY and CDR2 SYGVKD. Written as DNA, the CDR3 is TGTGCCATCAGTGATTGGTGGGAGGCCCCCCCAGATACGCAGTATTTT. This translates into CAISDWWEAPPDTQYF.

This clonotype has just a few counts. This chain links TRBV30 with TRBJ1-6; D may be TRBD1 (6 bases). Germline V CDR1 and CDR2: GTSNPN, SVGIG (reference sequence). The CDR3 is 13 amino acids. The V gene lost 1 base and the J gene lost 9 bases, with 10 bases spanning the gap. The CDR3 DNA sequence: TGTGCCTGGAGTGGGACAGATGCTTCACCCCTCCACTTT. This sequence encodes CAWSGTDASPLHF.

The chain links TRBV27 to TRBJ1-2; D not resolved. Trimming removed 7 bases from V and 2 bases from J, with 20 bases in between. Per the germline V gene, CDR1 is MNHEY and CDR2 is SMNVEV (reference sequence). This CDR3 is 16 amino acids long. The CDR3 protein is CASKSDFSAENYGYTF. The CDR3 DNA sequence: TGTGCCAGCAAAAGTGACTTCAGCGCGGAAAACTATGGCTACACCTTC.

This clonotype has only a few counts. V and J are TRBV3-1 and TRBJ2-1; possibly TRBD2 for D (5 bases). This CDR3 region has 12 residues. Trimming took 4 bases from V and 8 from J, leaving 9 bases between them. The V gene's germline CDR1 is LGHDT and CDR2 YNNKEL (reference sequence). CDR3 residues: CASSRREYEQFF. The CDR3 nucleotides are TGTGCCAGCAGCCGAAGGGAGTATGAGCAGTTCTTC.

This clonotype was seen many times. This chain links TRBV7-9 with TRBJ2-7; a weak D match, TRBD2 (6 bases). The V end lost 1 base, the J end lost 6 bases, and 10 bases lay between the germline ends. The germline V gene has CDR1 SEHNR and CDR2 FQNEAQ (reference sequence). The CDR3 is 13 amino acids. The CDR3 DNA reads TGTGCCAGCAGCTTAGAAGGAGGGGCCGAGCAGTACTTC. Translating it yields CASSLEGGAEQYF.

This clonotype has at least ten counts. The chain links TRBV27 to TRBJ2-1; possible D gene TRBD1, 7 bases. CDR1 and CDR2 (germline): MNHEY, SMNVEV (reference sequence). The CDR3 has 17 amino acids. Trimming shortened V by 2 bases and J by 6 bases, and 20 bases separated the two germline ends. CDR3 loop: CASSLVPRDSWANEQFF. DNA of the CDR3: TGTGCCAGCAGTTTAGTGCCGCGGGACAGTTGGGCCAATGAGCAGTTCTTC.